The 16 T cell receptor beta chains in this list originate from one sample, sequenced in a study of OX40 agonist ivuxolimab in advanced cancers. Libraries were prepared by immunoSEQ multiplex PCR; TCRdb keeps only in-frame clonotypes and omits some of them. The data hold about 66,000 clones, with around 87% observed a single time. The specimen comprised CD4+ or CD8+ T cells sorted from blood, sampled in a trial of the OX40 agonist ivuxolimab. These receptors all come from an adult with an advanced solid tumor such as melanoma, head and neck, liver or kidney cancer.

The chain has TRBV4-1 and TRBJ2-3, with D tentatively TRBD1 (6 bases). The CDR3 consists of 13 residues. Trimming removed 1 base from V and 6 bases from J, with 8 bases in between. CDR1 and CDR2 from the germline V gene are MGHRA and YSYEKL. CDR3: CASSQVGADTQYF. CDR3 bases: TGCGCCAGCAGCCAAGTGGGGGCGGATACGCAGTATTTT.

This clone has a single count. Relative to the germline gene, one junction end is altered; a read error may explain this. This rearrangement joins TRBV5-1 to TRBJ2-7, with D perhaps given as TRBD1 or TRBD2 (5 bases each). The CDR3 has 15 residues. Looked up from germline, CDR1 is SGHRS and CDR2 is YFSETQ. The CDR3 nucleotides are TGTGCCAGCAGCTTGGACCCCCAGGGACGGGACGAGCAGTACTTC. It is translated as CASSLDPQGRDEQYF.

This clone was seen once. This rearrangement joins TRBV9 to TRBJ2-7; 11 positions match TRBD1. Per germline, CDR1 SGDLS and CDR2 YYNGEE. The CDR3 contains 15 residues. V shed 0 bases, J shed 9 bases, and the junction held 8 bases outside the gene matches. DNA of the CDR3: TGTGCCAGCAGCGTAGGAGGGACAGGGGGGTCGTTGCAGTACTTC. This gives the protein CASSVGGTGGSLQYF. The full variable domain, rest sourced from reference TRBV9 and TRBJ2-7, is DSGVTQTPKHLITATGQRVTLRCSPRSGDLSVYWYQQSLDQGLQFLIQYYNGEERAKGNILERFSAQQFPDLHSELNLSSLELGDSALYFCASSVGGTGGSLQYFGPGTRLTVT.

This rearrangement joins TRBV11-3 to TRBJ2-2; TRBD1 might be the D (6 bases). The CDR3 has 15 residues. Trimming shortened V by 5 bases and J by 3 bases, and 13 bases separated the two germline ends. Germline V CDR1 and CDR2: SGHNT, YENEEA. CDR3 in DNA: TGTGCCAGCAGCCAGGGGTTCAGGGACACCGGGGAGCTGTTTTTT. Its translation is CASSQGFRDTGELFF.

This clone showed up just a few times. The CDR3 region is CASSLGGYRDLHF. The CDR3 DNA reads as TGTGCCAGCAGCTTAGGAGGGTACAGGGACCTCCACTTT. This rearrangement joins TRBV7-2 to TRBJ1-6, with a possible D match to TRBD1 (6 bases). Germline loops: CDR1 SGHTA, CDR2 FQGNSA. The CDR3 spans 13 residues. Trimming removed 1 base from V and 15 bases from J, with 13 bases in between.

The V call is TRBV7-2, the J call TRBJ2-3; 10 bases line up with TRBD2. With V trimmed by 2 bases and J by 0 bases, 8 bases remained unmatched. CDR3 length: 18 residues. CDR1 is SGHTA and CDR2 is FQGNSA in the germline V gene. CDR3 residues: CASSLRPLAGVSTDTQYF. DNA for the CDR3: TGTGCCAGCAGCTTAAGGCCCCTAGCGGGGGTTAGCACAGATACGCAGTATTTT. The variable domain in full, completed from reference TRBV7-2 and TRBJ2-3, reads GAGVSQSPSNKVTEKGKDVELRCDPISGHTALYWYRQSLGQGLEFLIYFQGNSAPDKSGLPSDRFSAERTGGSVSTLTIQRTQQEDSAVYLCASSLRPLAGVSTDTQYFGPGTRLTVL.

The genes are TRBV14 and TRBJ2-6; 9 bases fit TRBD1. Germline V gives CDR1 SGHDN, CDR2 FVKESK. CDR3 size: 16 residues. The ends lost 5 bases at V and 2 bases at J; junction bases unmatched: 4. The DNA of the CDR3 is TGTGCCAGCAGCTATCGGACAGGGGCTGGGGCCAACGTCCTGACTTTC. Translation gives CASSYRTGAGANVLTF.

The chain employs TRBV5-8 and TRBJ1-1; D gene unclear. The germline V and J ends were trimmed by 0 bases and 0 bases, with 12 bases remaining between them. Germline V gene lookup returns CDR1 SGHTS and CDR2 YDEGEE. CDR3 length: 16 amino acids. The CDR3 loop is CASSLVRLFMNTEAFF. In DNA form, the CDR3 reads TGTGCCAGCAGCTTGGTTCGGCTCTTTATGAACACTGAAGCTTTCTTT.

V usage is TRBV7-2 and J usage is TRBJ2-7; 7 bases map to TRBD1. Per the germline V gene, CDR1 is SGHTA and CDR2 is FQGNSA. The V and J ends lost 5 bases and 3 bases, in that order; junction bases with no gene match: 10. The CDR3 covers 15 residues. The CDR3 nucleotides are TGTGCCAGCAGCCTCTTGACAGGGATTCACTACGAGCAGTACTTC. Amino acid sequence: CASSLLTGIHYEQYF.

The genes are TRBV5-6 and TRBJ1-6; a weak D match, TRBD1 (5 bases). The CDR3 sequence is 14 residues long. Trimming took off 0 bases at V and 9 bases at J, with 10 bases between the two ends. CDR1 is SGHDT and CDR2 is YYEEEE in the germline V gene. CDR3 coding DNA: TGTGCCAGCAGCTTGGGGGGCGGAGCTTCACCCCTCCACTTT. Encoded protein: CASSLGGGASPLHF.

The chain's CDR3 is CASSESTPLQGIGSPQHF. CDR3 nucleotide sequence: TGCGCCAGCAGTGAGTCGACCCCGTTGCAGGGGATCGGTTCGCCCCAGCATTTT. The V gene is TRBV10-1, the J gene TRBJ1-5; perhaps TRBD1 as D (6 bases). Germline V CDR1 and CDR2: WNHNN, SYGVQD (reference sequence). Trimming took 0 bases from V and 9 from J, leaving 24 bases between them. The CDR3 contains 18 residues.

V and J are TRBV7-6 and TRBJ2-5; D perhaps matches TRBD2 (6 bases). CDR3 size: 14 residues. The germline V gene encodes CDR1 SGHVS and CDR2 FNYEAQ. V lost 4 bases, J lost 2 bases, and 11 bases lay in between. CDR3 bases: TGTGCCAGCAGCTCCTTGGAGGGACAAGAGACCCAGTACTTC. It yields the protein CASSSLEGQETQYF.

V gene TRBV9 combines with J gene TRBJ2-2; D gene unclear. Deletions cut 5 bases from V and 5 bases from J, with 13 bases between. Germline CDR1 and CDR2: SGDLS and YYNGEE. The CDR3 is 14 residues long. In DNA form, the CDR3 reads TGTGCCAGCAGGCAGGATCCCGGTACCGGGGAGCTGTTTTTT. This gives the protein CASRQDPGTGELFF.

The gene calls are TRBV7-9 and TRBJ1-2; D gene ambiguous. Germline values: CDR1 SEHNR, CDR2 FQNEAQ (reference sequence). The CDR3 totals 12 residues. The germline V and J ends were trimmed by 5 bases and 7 bases, with 11 bases remaining between them. As DNA, the CDR3 is TGTGCCAGCAGCCCAGCCACGGCTGGCTACACCTTC. Its translation is CASSPATAGYTF.

This clone was detected only once. The rearrangement joins TRBV19 to TRBJ2-7; TRBD1 aligns across 7 bases. Germline V gene data show CDR1 as LNHDA and CDR2 as SQIVND (reference sequence). The V and J ends lost 6 bases and 2 bases, in that order; junction bases with no gene match: 7. The CDR3 extends over 14 amino acids. CDR3 sequence: CASSRRQGAYEQYF. The DNA for the CDR3 is TGTGCCAGTAGCCGGAGACAGGGTGCCTACGAGCAGTACTTC.

The chain joins TRBV27 to TRBJ1-1, with 8 bases aligning to TRBD1. This CDR3 comprises 14 residues. The germline V gene has CDR1 MNHEY and CDR2 SMNVEV (reference sequence). V shed 6 bases and J 5 bases; nucleotides not matched to a gene: 8. The CDR3 DNA is TGTGCCAGCAGCATAGACAGGGGTGAAACTGAAGCTTTCTTT. It codes for CASSIDRGETEAFF.